This T cell receptor (beta chain) was sequenced for a study of cytomegalovirus exposure and HLA in healthy donors. A multiplex PCR was run with 60 Vbeta primers and 13 Jbeta primers. Libraries were prepared by immunoSEQ multiplex PCR; TCRdb keeps only in-frame clonotypes and omits some of them. The table records around 200,000 clones, roughly four fifths of them present only once. The donors, nominally healthy at sampling, likely had unrecorded immune exposures. V was clipped by 5 bases and J by 5 bases; unmatched bases: 6. The CDR3 runs 14 residues. Germline CDR1 reads MDHEN; CDR2 reads SYDVKM. Sample: PBMCs. This clonotype originated in a woman between 25 and 40 years old in good health and CMV-seropositive. The J gene is TRBJ2-5, the V gene TRBV28; 9 nucleotides line up with TRBD2. Here the CDR3 reads CASSASGRRETQYF. The DNA for the CDR3 is TGTGCCAGCAGTGCGAGCGGGAGGAGGGAGACCCAGTACTTC.